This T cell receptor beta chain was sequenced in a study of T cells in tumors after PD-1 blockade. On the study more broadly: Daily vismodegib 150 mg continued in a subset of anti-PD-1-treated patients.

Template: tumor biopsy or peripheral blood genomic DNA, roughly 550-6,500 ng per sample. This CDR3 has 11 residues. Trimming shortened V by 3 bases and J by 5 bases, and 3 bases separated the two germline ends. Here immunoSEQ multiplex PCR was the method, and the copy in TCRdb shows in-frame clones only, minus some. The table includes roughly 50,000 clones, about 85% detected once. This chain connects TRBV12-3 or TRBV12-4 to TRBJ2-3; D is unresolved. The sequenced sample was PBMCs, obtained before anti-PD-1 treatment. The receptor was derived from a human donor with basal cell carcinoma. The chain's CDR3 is CASSLVDTQYF. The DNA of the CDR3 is TGTGCCAGCAGTTTGGTAGATACGCAGTATTTT.